A single sample gave rise to the 21 T cell receptor beta chains below, sequenced in a study of spatial heterogeneity in lung cancer. Time point of the sample: blood at routine non-recurrence follow-up after resection. TCRdb analysed the 5' RACE reads with MiXCR anew, one entry per CDR3 protein. The table records about 46,000 distinct CDR3 sequences, over 9.5% of them present only once. The specimen was PBMCs, collected at follow-up. Receptor source: a male donor with early-stage non-small cell lung cancer.

This clonotype was observed at least ten times. V is TRBV4-1 and J is TRBJ1-4, with TRBD1 matching over 9 bases. Germline CDR1 and CDR2: MGHRA and YSYEKL. Unmatched junction bases numbered 7, after V lost 6 bases and J lost 8 bases. The CDR3 extends over 14 amino acids. The CDR3 nucleotides read TGCGCCAGCAGGAAGACAGGGGGAGGGGAAAAACTGTTTTTT. Its protein product is CASRKTGGGEKLFF.

The genes are TRBV7-2 and TRBJ1-2; 8 bases align to TRBD1. The J segment lost 4 bases and the V segment lost 5 bases, leaving 9 bases of the junction unmatched. The germline CDR1 and CDR2 sequences are SGHTA and FQGNSA. This CDR3 has 15 amino acids. The CDR3 region is CASSDGQGTPYGYTF. The CDR3 DNA follows: TGTGCCAGCAGCGACGGACAGGGAACACCCTATGGCTACACCTTC.

This clonotype was seen at least ten times. The chain joins TRBV14 to TRBJ2-3; no reliable D call. V was cut by 6 bases and J by 1 base, with 8 bases left in between. This CDR3 has 13 amino acids. Germline V lookup: CDR1 SGHDN, CDR2 FVKESK. DNA for the CDR3: TGTGCCAGCAGGGATGAGGGCACAGATACGCAGTATTTT. It is translated as CASRDEGTDTQYF.

The rearrangement uses TRBV20-1 and TRBJ2-1, with 9 nucleotides matching TRBD1. CDR3 length: 14 amino acids. V trimming: 5 bases; J trimming: 4 bases; junction bases outside the gene matches: 6. Germline V gene lookup returns CDR1 DFQATT and CDR2 SNEGSKA (reference sequence). As DNA, the CDR3 is TGCAGTGCTTGTACAGGGGGCGCGTACAATGAGCAGTTCTTC. Encoded protein: CSACTGGAYNEQFF.

This clonotype occurred many times. The J gene is TRBJ1-2, the V gene TRBV28, with unresolved D. Germline loops: CDR1 MDHEN, CDR2 SYDVKM. CDR3 length: 14 residues. V was cut by 2 bases and J by 1 base, with 8 bases left in between. CDR3 amino acids: CASSLSYGNYGYTF. Here the CDR3 DNA reads TGTGCCAGCAGTTTAAGCTACGGTAACTATGGCTACACCTTC.

This clonotype showed up many times. The chain couples TRBV12-3 or TRBV12-4 to TRBJ1-6; D ambiguous. This CDR3 has 14 amino acids. Between the trimmed V and J ends, which lost 2 bases and 7 bases, there was a span of 9 bases. The CDR3 protein is CASSLSGPNSPLHF. The CDR3 DNA follows: TGTGCCAGCAGTTTATCCGGGCCCAATTCACCCCTCCACTTT.

This clonotype was found many times. V usage is TRBV3-1 and J usage is TRBJ1-1; D may be TRBD1 (5 bases). Germline assignment: CDR1 LGHDT and CDR2 YNNKEL (reference sequence). Trimming shortened V by 0 bases and J by 3 bases, and 8 bases separated the two germline ends. The CDR3 covers 14 residues. CDR3 sequence reads: CASSQDRADTEAFF. The CDR3 DNA sequence: TGTGCCAGCAGCCAAGACAGGGCAGACACTGAAGCTTTCTTT.

This clonotype came up many times. The chain carries TRBV4-1 and TRBJ2-3; 7 bases line up with TRBD2. V lost 1 base and J lost 3; bases outside the gene matches: 10. The CDR3 has 17 residues. The germline gives CDR1 MGHRA, CDR2 YSYEKL. The CDR3 is CASSQGGEGGWTDTQYF. CDR3 nucleotides: TGCGCCAGCAGCCAAGGCGGGGAGGGAGGCTGGACAGATACGCAGTATTTT.

This clonotype occurred many times. The chain is built from TRBV5-4 and TRBJ1-2, with D uncertain. The V gene lost 0 bases and the J gene lost 1 base, with 7 bases spanning the gap. The CDR3 extends over 14 amino acids. The germline V gene encodes CDR1 SGHNT and CDR2 YYREEE (reference sequence). This CDR3 reads CASSLDPVNYGYTF. The CDR3 DNA reads as TGTGCCAGCAGCTTGGATCCGGTTAACTATGGCTACACCTTC.

This clonotype was picked up a small number of times. V gene TRBV7-2 combines with J gene TRBJ1-2; no clear D gene. The length of the CDR3 is 12 residues. V was clipped by 1 base and J by 8 bases, with 8 bases between them. Germline V gene data show CDR1 as SGHTA and CDR2 as FQGNSA. CDR3 bases: TGTGCCAGCAGCTTAGGGGGAACCGGCTACACCTTC. As protein: CASSLGGTGYTF.

This clonotype has at least ten counts. The chain has TRBV20-1 and TRBJ1-2; no definite D call. Germline V gene data show CDR1 as DFQATT and CDR2 as SNEGSKA (reference sequence). V lost 0 bases and J lost 4, with 9 bases in between. The CDR3 has 13 amino acids. CDR3 in DNA: TGCAGTGCTAGAGACCGGACGGGCTATGGCTACACCTTC. Its translation: CSARDRTGYGYTF.

This clonotype has more than one count but fewer than ten. This chain uses TRBV6-6 with TRBJ1-2; 9 bases are a match to TRBD1. The J segment lost 4 bases and the V segment lost 6 bases, leaving 6 bases of the junction unmatched. The germline V gene has CDR1 MNHNY and CDR2 SVGAGI (reference sequence). The CDR3 extends over 14 amino acids. The CDR3 region is CASRGTGKSYGYTF. The DNA for the CDR3 is TGTGCCAGCAGGGGGACAGGGAAAAGCTATGGCTACACCTTC.

This clonotype was counted only a few times. In DNA, the CDR3 is TGTGCCAGCTCACCAACGCCGGGAGGATCAGGGAAATGGAATGAGCAGTTCTTC. This encodes CASSPTPGGSGKWNEQFF. J is TRBJ2-1 and V is TRBV18; 7 bases fit TRBD2. Trimming took 2 bases from V and 7 from J; bases not matched to a gene: 17. Germline loops: CDR1 KGHSH, CDR2 LQKENI. The length of the CDR3 is 18 residues.

This clonotype was observed many times. This chain joins TRBV7-2 and TRBJ2-3, with 9 bases matching TRBD2. V lost 1 base to trimming and J lost 4 bases; unmatched junction nucleotides: 9. CDR1 and CDR2 (germline): SGHTA, FQGNSA. CDR3 length: 17 amino acids. The CDR3 sequence: CASSLVSLSGGSDTQYF. CDR3 nucleotide sequence: TGTGCCAGCAGCTTAGTGTCGCTGAGCGGGGGGTCAGATACGCAGTATTTT.

This rearrangement joins TRBV3-1 to TRBJ2-1, with D unresolved. The CDR3 is 14 residues long. The V gene's germline CDR1 is LGHDT and CDR2 YNNKEL (reference sequence). With 0 bases removed from V and 6 bases from J, the gap between germline ends came to 9 bases. The chain's CDR3 is CASSQDLVSNEQFF. The CDR3 DNA is TGTGCCAGCAGCCAAGACCTCGTTAGCAATGAGCAGTTCTTC.

The chain carries TRBV28 and TRBJ2-5; D is unclear. The germline gives CDR1 MDHEN, CDR2 SYDVKM. V was clipped by 6 bases and J by 5 bases, with 13 bases between them. This CDR3 comprises 13 residues. CDR3 DNA: TGTGCCAGCAGCCGTCCCCGCCCGGAGACCCAGTACTTC. It yields the protein CASSRPRPETQYF.

This clonotype was observed a few times. The CDR3 loop reads CASSQQGVNIQYF. Here the CDR3 DNA reads TGCGCCAGCAGCCAGCAGGGGGTTAACATTCAGTACTTC. The rearrangement uses TRBV4-1 and TRBJ2-4, with 7 bases matching TRBD1. This CDR3 comprises 13 residues. V was pared by 3 bases and J by 7 bases, with 3 bases of the junction left unmatched. Germline V gene lookup returns CDR1 MGHRA and CDR2 YSYEKL.

This clonotype was recorded at least ten times. The DNA of the CDR3 is TGTGCCAGCAGCTACGGTCTAGCGGGGACCTTCCAAGAGACCCAGTACTTC. It translates to CASSYGLAGTFQETQYF. This chain connects TRBV7-8 to TRBJ2-5; 9 bases are a match to TRBD2. The CDR3 consists of 17 residues. The V and J ends lost 4 bases and 1 base, in that order; junction bases with no gene match: 10. Germline-derived CDR1 and CDR2 are SGHVS and FQNEAQ. Using reference TRBV7-8 and TRBJ2-5 for the parts outside the CDR3, the full variable domain is GAGVSQSPRYKVAKRGQDVALRCDPISGHVSLFWYQQALGQGPEFLTYFQNEAQLDKSGLPSDRFFAERPEGSVSTLKIQRTQQEDSAVYLCASSYGLAGTFQETQYFGPGTRLLVL.

This clonotype was recorded at least ten times. The chain links TRBV29-1 to TRBJ2-7, with D unresolved. This CDR3 has 12 residues. Germline V gene sequence: CDR1 SQVTM, CDR2 ANQGSEA. Trimming shortened V by 4 bases and J by 2 bases, and 9 bases separated the two germline ends. CDR3 protein: CSVVGVTYEQYF. The CDR3 DNA follows: TGCAGCGTTGTTGGGGTTACCTACGAGCAGTACTTC.

The CDR3 DNA sequence: TGCAGTGCTGTAGGACGAGATACGCAGTATTTT. This encodes CSAVGRDTQYF. The chain uses TRBV20-1 and TRBJ2-3; D gene uncertain. The CDR3 spans 11 residues. The V gene's germline CDR1 is DFQATT and CDR2 SNEGSKA (reference sequence). V lost 5 bases and J lost 5, with 8 bases in between.

V usage is TRBV3-1 and J usage is TRBJ2-7; no clear D. The V gene lost 4 bases and the J gene lost 6 bases, with 10 bases spanning the gap. The CDR3 has 12 amino acids. Per germline, CDR1 LGHDT and CDR2 YNNKEL (reference sequence). The CDR3: CASSLTPREQYF. The DNA for the CDR3 is TGTGCCAGCAGCCTCACACCACGCGAGCAGTACTTC.